The 25 T cell receptor beta chains listed next were all sequenced from one sample in a study of blood T cell repertoires in COVID-19. Profiling relied on immunoSEQ multiplex PCR, and the TCRdb table lists in-frame clones only, not all of them. Of more than 150,000 clones listed, approximately 86% are singletons. Sequencing was carried out using peripheral blood. The receptors originated from a young man with acute or convalescent COVID-19.

This CDR3 reads CASSLTVGVRGQNTGELFF. The CDR3 bases are TGTGCCAGCAGCTTAACGGTCGGAGTCAGGGGACAGAACACCGGGGAGCTGTTTTTT. The chain has TRBV7-3 and TRBJ2-2; D might be TRBD1 (6 bases). The V and J ends lost 0 bases and 1 base respectively, with 18 bases between them. CDR1 and CDR2 from the germline V gene are SGHTA and FQGTGA. The CDR3 consists of 19 residues.

The rearrangement uses TRBV25-1 and TRBJ1-1; a possible D gene is TRBD1 (5 bases). Germline lookup yields CDR1 MGHDK and CDR2 SYGVNS. The CDR3 loop spans 12 amino acids. V lost 7 bases and J 11 bases, leaving 17 bases between the germline ends. CDR3 region: CASIGDLPAAFF. Here the CDR3 DNA reads TGTGCCAGCATAGGGGATCTACCGGCTGCTTTCTTT.

The V gene is TRBV5-1, the J gene TRBJ2-6; TRBD1 agrees at 12 bases. CDR1 is SGHRS, CDR2 YFSETQ, per germline. V trimming: 4 bases; J trimming: 0 bases; junction bases outside the gene matches: 11. The CDR3 length is 20 residues. In DNA, the CDR3 is TGCGCCAGCAGCCCAACAACGGGACAGGGGGCCATCTCTGGGGCCAACGTCCTGACTTTC. It specifies CASSPTTGQGAISGANVLTF.

This clone was seen a few times. V gene TRBV18 combines with J gene TRBJ2-2; a possible D gene is TRBD1 (5 bases). CDR3 length: 14 amino acids. Germline V lookup: CDR1 KGHSH, CDR2 LQKENI. Trimming took 0 bases from V and 7 from J, leaving 9 bases between them. CDR3 DNA sequence: TGTGCCAGCTCACCACCAGGGGATAGCGGGGAGCTGTTTTTT. Protein: CASSPPGDSGELFF. The whole variable domain, filled in from reference TRBV18 and TRBJ2-2, reads NAGVMQNPRHLVRRRGQEARLRCSPMKGHSHVYWYRQLPEEGLKFMVYLQKENIIDESGMPKERFSAEFPKEGPSILRIQQVVRGDSAAYFCASSPPGDSGELFFGEGSRLTVL.

The rearrangement joins TRBV2 to TRBJ2-7; no reliable D call. The CDR3 length is 12 residues. The ends were cut back, 1 base at V and 3 bases at J, with 4 bases in the middle. In germline, CDR1 is SNHLY, CDR2 FYNNEI. The CDR3 spells CASSEVLYEQYV. CDR3 DNA sequence: TGTGCCAGCAGTGAAGTCCTCTACGAGCAGTACGTC.

The genes are TRBV10-1 and TRBJ1-2; the match to TRBD1 covers 12 bases. The germline V gene encodes CDR1 WNHNN and CDR2 SYGVQD (reference sequence). The CDR3 extends over 11 amino acids. With 8 bases clipped from V and 10 bases from J, the junction kept 2 bases outside the gene matches. The CDR3, as DNA: TGCGCCAGCGGGACAGGGGGCTCCTACACCTTC. It specifies CASGTGGSYTF.

The chain uses TRBV5-4 and TRBJ2-5, with 7 nucleotides matching TRBD1. Germline-derived CDR1 and CDR2 are SGHNT and YYREEE (reference sequence). V trimming: 3 bases; J trimming: 0 bases; junction bases outside the gene matches: 2. The CDR3 covers 14 residues. The CDR3 region is CASSSTGHQETQYF. The CDR3 DNA reads TGTGCCAGCAGCTCGACAGGGCACCAAGAGACCCAGTACTTC.

The gene calls are TRBV28 and TRBJ2-4; D not certain. Trimming left V 2 bases short and J 0 bases short, with 11 bases between. The CDR3 is made up of 16 amino acids. Germline V gene data show CDR1 as MDHEN and CDR2 as SYDVKM. Written as DNA, the CDR3 is TGTGCCAGCAGTTTAGGGCAGCTCATAGCCAAAAACATTCAGTACTTC. This gives the protein CASSLGQLIAKNIQYF.

V is TRBV19 and J is TRBJ1-2, with 7 bases identical to TRBD1. This CDR3 has 13 residues. Unmatched junction bases numbered 3, after V lost 6 bases and J lost 2 bases. Germline V lookup: CDR1 LNHDA, CDR2 SQIVND (reference sequence). In DNA, the CDR3 is TGTGCCAGTAGACCACAGGGGAACTATGGCTACACCTTC. Encoded protein: CASRPQGNYGYTF.

This chain joins TRBV7-9 and TRBJ1-1; 8 bases agree with TRBD1. With V trimmed by 1 base and J by 4 bases, 5 bases remained unmatched. Germline lookup yields CDR1 SEHNR and CDR2 FQNEAQ (reference sequence). CDR3 length equals 15 residues. In nucleotides, the CDR3 is TGTGCCAGCAGCTTAGAGACAGGGGTAGGCACTGAAGCTTTCTTT. The encoded protein is CASSLETGVGTEAFF.

This chain joins TRBV28 and TRBJ1-1; the D gene is possibly TRBD1 (5 bases). The CDR3 runs 15 residues. CDR1 and CDR2 (germline): MDHEN, SYDVKM. Trimming pared 5 bases from V and 1 base from J, leaving 14 bases between. The CDR3 sequence: CASSLRQRSNTEAFF. The CDR3 coding sequence is TGTGCCAGCAGTCTCCGACAGAGATCGAACACTGAAGCTTTCTTT.

The chain combines TRBV3-1 (or the pseudogene TRBV3-2) with TRBJ2-1, with D possibly TRBD1 on 5 matching bases. Germline V gene sequence: CDR1 LGHDT, CDR2 YNNKEL (reference sequence). This CDR3 contains 14 residues. Trimming took off 4 bases at V and 1 base at J, with 8 bases between the two ends. CDR3 sequence: CASSRQRSYNEQFF. The CDR3 DNA reads as TGTGCCAGCAGCCGACAGAGATCCTACAATGAGCAGTTCTTC.

The chain combines TRBV18 with TRBJ2-6; 8 bases are a match to TRBD1. This CDR3 comprises 15 residues. Per germline, CDR1 KGHSH and CDR2 LQKENI. J gave up 3 bases and V 3 bases, and 1 base lay outside the gene matches. The CDR3 DNA reads as TGTGCCAGCTCACCGACAGGGGATGGGGCCAACGTCCTGACTTTC. Its protein product is CASSPTGDGANVLTF.

The genes are TRBV7-3 and TRBJ2-5; TRBD2 matches at 11 bases. The CDR3 runs to 18 residues. The J segment lost 0 bases and the V segment lost 5 bases, leaving 11 bases of the junction unmatched. Germline lookup yields CDR1 SGHTA and CDR2 FQGTGA. CDR3 loop: CASSPGRLAGGHQETQYF. The CDR3 nucleotides are TGTGCCAGCAGCCCCGGGCGCCTAGCGGGGGGACACCAAGAGACCCAGTACTTC.

The table lists this clone with a few counts. The CDR3 region is CASSVYSGYAETQYF. The CDR3 DNA follows: TGTGCCAGCAGCGTTTACTCAGGGTACGCAGAGACCCAGTACTTC. The V and J genes are TRBV9 and TRBJ2-5, with D perhaps TRBD1 (5 bases). Germline lookup yields CDR1 SGDLS and CDR2 YYNGEE. With 2 bases removed from V and 4 bases from J, the gap between germline ends came to 15 bases. The CDR3 is 15 residues long.

The chain has TRBV2 and TRBJ1-2; 7 bases align to TRBD1. Germline lookup yields CDR1 SNHLY and CDR2 FYNNEI. V trimming: 6 bases; J trimming: 0 bases; junction bases outside the gene matches: 4. This CDR3 has 14 amino acids. CDR3 residues: CASRGTDSNYGYTF. The DNA for the CDR3 is TGTGCCAGCAGAGGGACAGATTCTAACTATGGCTACACCTTC.

The chain recombines TRBV19 with TRBJ2-1; 10 bases map to TRBD1. The CDR3 contains 15 residues. Germline V gene sequence: CDR1 LNHDA, CDR2 SQIVND (reference sequence). The V and J ends lost 6 bases and 3 bases, in that order; junction bases with no gene match: 5. In DNA form, the CDR3 reads TGTGCCAGTAGCCACCGGGACAGGGGCTACAATGAGCAGTTCTTC. Translation: CASSHRDRGYNEQFF.

The chain has TRBV18 and TRBJ1-2; D uncertain. Trimming removed 2 bases from V and 3 bases from J, with 16 bases in between. In germline, CDR1 is KGHSH, CDR2 LQKENI. The CDR3 is 16 residues long. The chain's CDR3 is CASSPSAGHLDYGYTF. CDR3 in DNA: TGTGCCAGCTCACCATCGGCAGGCCACTTGGACTATGGCTACACCTTC.

V is TRBV2 and J is TRBJ2-3; possible D gene TRBD1, 5 bases. The CDR3 totals 12 residues. Trimming pared 3 bases from V and 6 bases from J, leaving 7 bases between. The germline V gene encodes CDR1 SNHLY and CDR2 FYNNEI. The CDR3 sequence: CASSDPGDTQYF. CDR3 nucleotide sequence: TGTGCCAGCAGTGATCCAGGGGATACGCAGTATTTT.

This chain connects TRBV19 to TRBJ2-5, with 7 bases fitting TRBD2. The CDR3 is made up of 13 amino acids. V lost 5 bases, J lost 5 bases, and 5 bases stayed unmatched. CDR1 is LNHDA and CDR2 is SQIVND in the germline V gene (reference sequence). The CDR3 DNA follows: TGTGCCAGTAGTCCGGGGGGTTGGGAGACCCAGTACTTC. It encodes CASSPGGWETQYF.

Only one count was recorded for this clone. This rearrangement joins TRBV4-1 to TRBJ2-2, with 12 positions matching TRBD2. Germline V CDR1 and CDR2: MGHRA, YSYEKL. V dropped 3 bases and J dropped 3; count of bases not matched to a gene: 2. The length of the CDR3 is 16 residues. The CDR3 DNA sequence: TGCGCCAGCAGCCACCGGACTAGCGGGGACACCGGGGAGCTGTTTTTT. It translates to CASSHRTSGDTGELFF.

This chain joins TRBV7-9 and TRBJ2-1, with D possibly being TRBD1 (5 bases). The V and J ends lost 3 bases and 10 bases respectively, with 13 bases between them. This CDR3 is built from 13 residues. CDR1 SEHNR and CDR2 FQNEAQ come from the germline V gene (reference sequence). The CDR3 sequence is CASSFRTRREQFF. In DNA, the CDR3 is TGTGCCAGCAGCTTCCGGACACGTCGAGAGCAGTTCTTC.

V and J are TRBV9 and TRBJ1-3, with TRBD1 matching over 12 bases. Unmatched junction bases numbered 9, after V lost 4 bases and J lost 4 bases. The germline CDR1 and CDR2 sequences are SGDLS and YYNGEE. This CDR3 region has 17 residues. This chain's CDR3 is CASSPGTGGYLGNTIYF. CDR3 DNA sequence: TGTGCCAGCAGCCCGGGGACAGGGGGCTATTTGGGAAACACCATATATTTT.

The chain's CDR3 is CASSQVNTEAFF. DNA for the CDR3: TGTGCCAGCAGCCAAGTAAACACTGAAGCTTTCTTT. The chain joins TRBV3-1 (or the pseudogene TRBV3-2) to TRBJ1-1; D remains ambiguous. V was pared by 1 base and J by 2 bases, with 2 bases between. This CDR3 has 12 residues. CDR1 and CDR2 (germline): LGHDT, YNNKEL (reference sequence).

The CDR3, as DNA: TGCGCCAGCAGCCCCCGGGACAACGATGGCTACACCTTC. Its protein product is CASSPRDNDGYTF. This chain joins TRBV4-1 and TRBJ1-2; TRBD1 is a possible D gene (6 bases). This CDR3 spans 13 amino acids. CDR1 and CDR2 (germline): MGHRA, YSYEKL. V lost 4 bases and J lost 6, with 12 bases in between.